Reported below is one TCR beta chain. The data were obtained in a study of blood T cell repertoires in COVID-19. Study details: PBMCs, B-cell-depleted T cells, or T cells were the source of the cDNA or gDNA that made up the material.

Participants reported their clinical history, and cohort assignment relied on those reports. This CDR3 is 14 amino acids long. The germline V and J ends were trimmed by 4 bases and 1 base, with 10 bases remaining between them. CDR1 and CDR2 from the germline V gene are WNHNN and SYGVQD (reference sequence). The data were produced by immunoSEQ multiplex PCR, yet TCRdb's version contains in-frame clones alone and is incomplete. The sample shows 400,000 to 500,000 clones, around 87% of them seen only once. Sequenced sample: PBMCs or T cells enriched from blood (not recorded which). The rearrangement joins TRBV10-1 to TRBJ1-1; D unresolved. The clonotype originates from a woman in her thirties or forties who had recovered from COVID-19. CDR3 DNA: TGCGCCAGCAGTGGATCCCCGGGGAACACTGAAGCTTTCTTT. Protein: CASSGSPGNTEAFF.